The next 24 T cell receptor beta chains were all read from a single sample in a study of CD8 T cells in ankylosing spondylitis. Study-level points and caveats: A TCR beta motif made of fewer than ten highly homologous variants seemed typical of ankylosing spondylitis blood.

TCRdb recomputed calls from the 5' RACE reads with MiXCR, one row per CDR3 protein. This sample yields over 600,000 distinct CDR3 sequences, of which over 15% are seen a single time; around 20% belongs to the top ten. These receptors are not linked to any known antigen. Sequenced: blood, either unsorted or a sorted T cell fraction (not recorded which). Source of these receptors: a male donor with ankylosing spondylitis.

The gene calls are TRBV28 and TRBJ2-7; the match to TRBD2 covers 12 bases. Germline V gives CDR1 MDHEN, CDR2 SYDVKM. This CDR3 spans 16 amino acids. The J segment lost 2 bases and the V segment lost 5 bases, leaving 7 bases of the junction unmatched. The CDR3 is CASSIRLAGVPYEQYF. CDR3 DNA sequence: TGTGCCAGCAGTATAAGACTAGCGGGAGTTCCCTACGAGCAGTACTTC. The full variable domain, with the rest looked up from reference TRBV28 and TRBJ2-7, is DVKVTQSSRYLVKRTGEKVFLECVQDMDHENMFWYRQDPGLGLRLIYFSYDVKMKEKGDIPEGYSVSREKKERFSLILESASTNQTSMYLCASSIRLAGVPYEQYFGPGTRLTVT.

In this sample, this clonotype turned up many times. This chain connects TRBV7-6 to TRBJ1-1; D perhaps matches TRBD1 (6 bases). Germline V gene lookup returns CDR1 SGHVS and CDR2 FNYEAQ. This CDR3 is built from 14 residues. The ends were cut back, 1 base at V and 4 bases at J, with 10 bases in the middle. The CDR3, as DNA: TGTGCCAGCAGCTTAGAACAGGGCAGCACTGAAGCTTTCTTT. Its protein is CASSLEQGSTEAFF. Based on the CDR3 plus reference TRBV7-6 and TRBJ1-1, the full variable domain is GAGVSQSPRYKVTKRGQDVALRCDPISGHVSLYWYRQALGQGPEFLTYFNYEAQQDKSGLPNDRFSAERPEGSISTLTIQRTEQRDSAMYRCASSLEQGSTEAFFGQGTRLTVV.

This clonotype came up a few times. This chain links TRBV13 with TRBJ2-3, with D possibly matching TRBD2 (6 bases). This CDR3 has 14 amino acids. Germline V gene data show CDR1 as PRHDT and CDR2 as FYEKMQ (reference sequence). With 2 bases removed from V and 8 bases from J, the gap between germline ends came to 14 bases. The chain's CDR3 is CASSLILSGGTQYF. The CDR3 bases are TGTGCCAGCAGCTTAATCCTCTCCGGGGGTACGCAGTATTTT.

This rearrangement joins TRBV6-4 to TRBJ2-3; D call uncertain. Germline V gene lookup returns CDR1 MRHNA and CDR2 SNTAGT. Trimming removed 2 bases from V and 5 bases from J, with 8 bases in between. This CDR3 is 13 amino acids long. The CDR3 loop reads CASSDLWGDTQYF. Written as DNA, the CDR3 is TGTGCCAGCAGTGACCTTTGGGGAGATACGCAGTATTTT.

In nucleotides, the CDR3 is TGTGCCAGCAGATTGAAGGAGCAGTTCTTC. Translation gives CASRLKEQFF. The V call is TRBV2, the J call TRBJ2-1; D is undetermined. This CDR3 has 10 amino acids. Germline CDR1 and CDR2: SNHLY and FYNNEI. Trimming stripped 6 bases from V and 10 bases from J, with 7 bases between.

This clonotype turned up a few times. The rearrangement links TRBV5-1 to TRBJ2-1; either TRBD1 or TRBD2 may supply D (5 bases each). This CDR3 has 13 residues. Between the trimmed V and J ends, which lost 0 bases and 9 bases, there was a span of 10 bases. CDR1 and CDR2 from the germline V gene are SGHRS and YFSETQ. The CDR3 loop reads CASSLGEQGEQFF. CDR3 nucleotides: TGCGCCAGCAGCTTGGGGGAGCAGGGTGAGCAGTTCTTC. Full variable domain (missing parts from reference TRBV5-1 and TRBJ2-1): KAGVTQTPRYLIKTRGQQVTLSCSPISGHRSVSWYQQTPGQGLQFLFEYFSETQRNKGNFPGRFSGRQFSNSRSEMNVSTLELGDSALYLCASSLGEQGEQFFGPGTRLTVL.

The V and J genes are TRBV6-1 and TRBJ1-4; D is perhaps TRBD1 (5 bases). The CDR3 has 15 amino acids. Trimming pared 8 bases from V and 5 bases from J, leaving 18 bases between. The germline CDR1 and CDR2 sequences are MNHNS and SASEGT. The CDR3 reads CASGLTQVPNEKLFF. In nucleotides, the CDR3 is TGTGCCAGCGGATTGACACAGGTTCCCAATGAAAAACTGTTTTTT.

The rearrangement joins TRBV12-3 or TRBV12-4 to TRBJ2-4; a weak D match, TRBD2 (7 bases). The CDR3 is 17 amino acids. The V end lost 6 bases, the J end lost 1 base, and 19 bases lay between the germline ends. DNA for the CDR3: TGTGCCAGCAGAAGAGGAGGGGGAGCGGGGGCCAAAAACATTCAGTACTTC. Its translation is CASRRGGGAGAKNIQYF.

This clonotype was detected a few times. This chain uses TRBV20-1 with TRBJ1-6; D is undetermined. The V gene's germline CDR1 is DFQATT and CDR2 SNEGSKA (reference sequence). The CDR3 runs 16 residues. The ends were cut back, 0 bases at V and 7 bases at J, with 16 bases in the middle. CDR3 in amino acids: CSARDPRTPVNSPLHF. DNA for the CDR3: TGCAGTGCTAGAGACCCGAGGACTCCCGTGAATTCACCCCTCCACTTT.

V and J are TRBV7-2 and TRBJ2-1; D unresolved. Per the germline V gene, CDR1 is SGHTA and CDR2 is FQGNSA. The V and J ends lost 1 base and 13 bases respectively, with 11 bases between them. This CDR3 region has 12 residues. CDR3: CASSLDWGNQFF. CDR3 in DNA: TGTGCCAGCAGCTTAGACTGGGGAAATCAGTTCTTC. The whole variable domain, filled in from reference TRBV7-2 and TRBJ2-1, reads GAGVSQSPSNKVTEKGKDVELRCDPISGHTALYWYRQSLGQGLEFLIYFQGNSAPDKSGLPSDRFSAERTGGSVSTLTIQRTQQEDSAVYLCASSLDWGNQFFGPGTRLTVL.

The V gene is TRBV7-9, the J gene TRBJ1-2; D unclear. The CDR3 runs 15 residues. Germline CDR1 SEHNR, CDR2 FQNEAQ (reference sequence). V was trimmed by 3 bases and J by 5 bases, leaving 16 bases between them. The CDR3 spells CASSFDDAGVYGYTF. CDR3 sequence (DNA): TGTGCCAGCAGCTTTGACGACGCCGGGGTTTATGGCTACACCTTC. The entire variable domain, with the rest obtained from reference TRBV7-9 and TRBJ1-2, is as follows: DTGVSQNPRHKITKRGQNVTFRCDPISEHNRLYWYRQTLGQGPEFLTYFQNEAQLEKSRLLSDRFSAERPKGSFSTLEIQRTEQGDSAMYLCASSFDDAGVYGYTFGSGTRLTVV.

The J gene is TRBJ2-1, the V gene TRBV20-1; D might be TRBD1 or TRBD2, each matching 5 bases. Trimming took off 0 bases at V and 5 bases at J, with 11 bases between the two ends. Germline loops: CDR1 DFQATT, CDR2 SNEGSKA (reference sequence). The CDR3 spans 14 residues. The CDR3 bases are TGCAGTGCTAGAGAAGGGACCAACAACAATGAGCAGTTCTTC. This gives the protein CSAREGTNNNEQFF.

The rearrangement links TRBV6-6 to TRBJ1-6; no reliable D call. This CDR3 spans 11 amino acids. Germline V CDR1 and CDR2: MNHNY, SVGAGI (reference sequence). Trimming left V 2 bases short and J 14 bases short, with 7 bases between. This CDR3 is CASSYRETLHF. CDR3 DNA sequence: TGTGCCAGCAGTTACCGGGAAACCCTCCACTTT.

The gene calls are TRBV7-9 and TRBJ2-1; 10 bases are a match to TRBD2. This CDR3 spans 17 amino acids. The V segment lost 4 bases and the J segment 4 bases; nucleotides outside the gene matches: 10. CDR1 SEHNR and CDR2 FQNEAQ come from the germline V gene (reference sequence). The CDR3 DNA is TGTGCCAGCAGCTCATACGGACTAGCGGACCTATACAATGAGCAGTTCTTC. Protein sequence: CASSSYGLADLYNEQFF.

The rearrangement joins TRBV11-2 to TRBJ2-6, with 7 positions matching TRBD1. This CDR3 region has 18 residues. Losses at the gene ends were 1 base for V and 0 bases for J; bases not matched to a gene: 6. Germline lookup yields CDR1 SGHAT and CDR2 FQNNGV. In DNA form, the CDR3 reads TGTGCCAGCAGCTTAGTCGGGACAGACATCTCTGGGGCCAACGTCCTGACTTTC. It yields the protein CASSLVGTDISGANVLTF.

A few counts support this clonotype. The rearrangement links TRBV20-1 to TRBJ1-2; possible D gene TRBD1, 6 bases. CDR3 size: 10 residues. V was cut by 5 bases and J by 8 bases, with 9 bases left in between. Germline V lookup: CDR1 DFQATT, CDR2 SNEGSKA (reference sequence). The CDR3 region is CSAFGGGYTF. In DNA form, the CDR3 reads TGCAGTGCTTTCGGGGGCGGCTACACCTTC.

This clonotype was seen only a few times. This chain uses TRBV6-5 with TRBJ1-1; 7 bases map to TRBD1. The trim removed 0 bases at V and 1 base at J, leaving 2 bases unmatched. The germline gives CDR1 MNHEY, CDR2 SVGAGI. The CDR3 runs to 15 residues. DNA of the CDR3: TGTGCCAGCAGTTACTCGGGACAGCGGAACACTGAAGCTTTCTTT. It encodes CASSYSGQRNTEAFF.

The V call is TRBV10-3, the J call TRBJ1-2, with D tentatively TRBD1 (5 bases). This CDR3 region has 14 residues. V was clipped by 4 bases and J by 8 bases, with 17 bases between them. Per the germline V gene, CDR1 is ENHRY and CDR2 is SYGVKD. The DNA of the CDR3 is TGTGCCATCAGTGGGGTCTCGGGGCCGGAAGGCTACACCTTC. It translates to CAISGVSGPEGYTF.

This clonotype was observed a few times. The rearrangement joins TRBV27 to TRBJ2-7; D is perhaps TRBD2 (5 bases). The CDR3 runs 14 residues. Trimming took off 4 bases at V and 3 bases at J, with 13 bases between the two ends. Per the germline V gene, CDR1 is MNHEY and CDR2 is SMNVEV (reference sequence). CDR3 DNA sequence: TGTGCCAGCAGTTCCGAACTAGGTCTCTACGAGCAGTACTTC. Translation: CASSSELGLYEQYF.

The chain joins TRBV7-8 to TRBJ1-2, with D unresolved. V gave up 1 base and J gave up 7 bases, with 13 bases separating them. Looked up from germline, CDR1 is SGHVS and CDR2 is FQNEAQ. This CDR3 is built from 14 residues. CDR3 in amino acids: CASSLGGAGSGYTF. The CDR3 DNA reads TGTGCCAGCAGCTTAGGTGGTGCGGGGAGTGGCTACACCTTC.

In its sample, this clonotype was seen a few times. The rearrangement joins TRBV4-1 to TRBJ2-2; D is unclear. The CDR3 has 14 residues. V was pared by 0 bases and J by 5 bases, with 7 bases between. Germline V gene lookup returns CDR1 MGHRA and CDR2 YSYEKL. CDR3 sequence: CASSQDPETGELFF. CDR3 nucleotide sequence: TGCGCCAGCAGCCAAGACCCGGAGACCGGGGAGCTGTTTTTT.

This clonotype came up many times. The chain is built from TRBV4-3 and TRBJ2-1, with a weak D call TRBD2 (5 bases). Per the germline V gene, CDR1 is LGHNA and CDR2 is YSLEER. Deletions cut 0 bases from V and 8 bases from J, with 8 bases between. The CDR3 spans 13 residues. This CDR3 is CASSQERADEQFF. DNA for the CDR3: TGCGCCAGCAGCCAAGAGAGAGCGGATGAGCAGTTCTTC.

The chain employs TRBV7-9 and TRBJ1-2; D unresolved. Germline CDR1 and CDR2: SEHNR and FQNEAQ (reference sequence). The CDR3 spans 13 residues. V lost 8 bases and J 3 bases, leaving 13 bases between the germline ends. CDR3 in amino acids: CASGEFYDYGYTF. The CDR3 DNA reads as TGTGCCAGCGGCGAGTTCTATGACTATGGCTACACCTTC.

The V and J genes are TRBV6-1 and TRBJ1-5; D possibly corresponds to TRBD1 (5 bases). V dropped 5 bases and J dropped 1 base, with 15 bases sitting between them. Germline CDR1 reads MNHNS; CDR2 reads SASEGT. The CDR3 runs 16 residues. The CDR3 sequence is CASSTQGSVSNQPQHF. For the CDR3, the DNA is TGTGCCAGCAGTACGCAGGGATCTGTAAGCAATCAGCCCCAGCATTTT.